This is a list of T cell receptor beta chains from one sample in a study of T cell changes during pregnancy in multiple sclerosis. TCRdb keeps only in-frame clones here, not all; method: immunoSEQ multiplex PCR. Counted here are some 52,000 clones, approximately 90% occurring once; the ten biggest clones make up around 0.38%. Sequencing used CD4+ T cells from peripheral blood mononuclear cells, obtained before pregnancy. The receptors were sampled from a female donor with multiple sclerosis, enrolled in a pregnancy study. Both conserved end residues are part of each CDR3. A D gene is named only where the DNA matches it firmly. Size is omitted from some rows. Given values are once, few, many or a class for expanded clones.

v_gene	abundance	d_gene	j_gene	CDR3nt	CDR3aa
TRBV11-2	-	-	TRBJ2-1	TGTGCCAGCAGCTTACAGGATAGCTCCTACAATGAGCAGTTCTTC	CASSLQDSSYNEQFF
TRBV4-2	-	TRBD2	TRBJ2-3	TGTGCCAGCAGCCGACTAGCGGGAGGTCTAGGTAGCACAGATACGCAGTATTTT	CASSRLAGGLGSTDTQYF
TRBV11-2	few	TRBD2	TRBJ2-7	TGTGCCAGCAGCCCGCAACCCCGACTAGCGGGAGTGCGGGAGCAGTACTTC	CASSPQPRLAGVREQYF
TRBV6-1	-	-	TRBJ1-2	TGTGCCAGCAGTGAATCACAGGATACTGGCTACACCTTC	CASSESQDTGYTF
TRBV21-1	once	-	TRBJ2-2	TGTGCCAGCAGCAAAGTTTTTGGGGAGTCGACTTTGAACACCGGGGAGCTGTTTTTT	CASSKVFGESTLNTGELFF
TRBV10-2	-	-	TRBJ2-1	TGCGCCAGCATGGGGGCAGGAAGCTCCTACAATGAGCAGTTCTTC	CASMGAGSSYNEQFF
TRBV14	-	-	TRBJ2-7	TGTGCCAGCAGCCATGGTAGCGTCCGATACGAGCAGTACTTC	CASSHGSVRYEQYF
TRBV28	-	TRBD2	TRBJ2-3	TGTGCCAGCAGTTTATTTGTTAGCGGGGGGAATCGAGATACGCAGTATTTT	CASSLFVSGGNRDTQYF
TRBV7-2	-	-	TRBJ2-2	TGTGCCAGCAGCTTAATTAGCTTGGGGGAGCTGTTTTTT	CASSLISLGELFF
TRBV5-6	-	-	TRBJ2-7	TGTGCCAGCAGCTTGGAACAGACTACCTACGAGCAGTACTTC	CASSLEQTTYEQYF
TRBV2	-	TRBD2	TRBJ2-2	TGTGCCAGTGGATTAGCGGGAGGAAGAACCGGGGAGCTGTTTTTT	CASGLAGGRTGELFF
TRBV18	-	-	TRBJ2-1	TGTGCCAGCTCACCCAGACGGGATTACAATGAGCAGTTCTTC	CASSPRRDYNEQFF
TRBV28	-	-	TRBJ2-5	TGTGCCAGCAGTTTAGGTCCGGGGGTTGGCGAGGTGGAGACCCAGTACTTC	CASSLGPGVGEVETQYF
TRBV5-1	-	TRBD2	TRBJ2-3	TGCGCCAGCAGCCCGGGGACTAGCGGTAGTATGGGGGATACGCAGTATTTT	CASSPGTSGSMGDTQYF
TRBV5-1	-	-	TRBJ1-2	TGCGCCAGCAGCTTGGCCGGGACATTTGGCTACACCTTC	CASSLAGTFGYTF
TRBV6-4	-	-	TRBJ2-3	TGTGCCAGCAGTGCGACTAGTGCAGATACGCAGTATTTT	CASSATSADTQYF
TRBV28	-	TRBD1	TRBJ1-2	TGTGCCAGCATCAACCGGGACAGGGTCAACGGCTACACCTTC	CASINRDRVNGYTF
TRBV9	-	TRBD2	TRBJ2-1	TGTGCCAGCAGCATTAGCGGGAGCCACTACAATGAGCAGTTCTTC	CASSISGSHYNEQFF
TRBV30	-	TRBD1	TRBJ1-2	TGTGCCTGTCCATCCGGGACAGTTAATTCTAACTATGGCTACACCTTC	CACPSGTVNSNYGYTF
TRBV5-1	-	TRBD2	TRBJ2-7	TGCGCCAGCAGCTTCCTAGGACTAGCGATCCACGAGCAGTACTTC	CASSFLGLAIHEQYF
TRBV11-3	-	-	TRBJ2-2	TGTGCCAGCAGCTCCTCTGGCCAGTTCACCGGGGAGCTGTTTTTT	CASSSSGQFTGELFF
TRBV11-2	-	TRBD2	TRBJ2-7	TGTGCCAGCAGCCGACCGGGACTAGCGTCGACCTACGAGCAGTACTTC	CASSRPGLASTYEQYF
TRBV7-9	-	TRBD2	TRBJ2-7	TGTGCCAGCAGCCCCCCGGGGGAGGGCTACGAGCAGTACTTC	CASSPPGEGYEQYF
TRBV27	once	TRBD1	TRBJ2-7	TGTGCCAGCAGTCCCACCGGGACAGTGTCCTACGAGCAGTACTTC	CASSPTGTVSYEQYF
TRBV5-1	-	-	TRBJ2-7	TGCGCCAGCAGCTCGACAAGCTACGAGCAGTACTTC	CASSSTSYEQYF
TRBV5-1	-	-	TRBJ2-3	TGCGCCAGCAGCTTGCAGGACAGAAGCACAGATACGCAGTATTTT	CASSLQDRSTDTQYF
TRBV4-3	-	TRBD2	TRBJ2-7	TGCGCCAGCAGTCACGGACTAGCGGGAGGGGACGAGCAGTACTTC	CASSHGLAGGDEQYF
TRBV6-1	-	TRBD1	TRBJ1-5	TGTGCCAGCAGTGGGACAGGTATGACGAAGCCCCAGCATTTT	CASSGTGMTKPQHF
TRBV5-1	-	TRBD2	TRBJ2-3	TGCGCCAGCAGCCTAGCGGGAGTGAGCACAGATACGCAGTATTTT	CASSLAGVSTDTQYF
TRBV7-8	few	TRBD1	TRBJ2-7	TGTGCCAGCAGGCCCATCCAGGGGGCGATCCACGAGCAGTACTTC	CASRPIQGAIHEQYF
TRBV5-6	-	TRBD1	TRBJ1-5	TGTGCCAGCAGCTTCGGCGTTCAGGGGGCGATGAGCAATCAGCCCCAGCATTTT	CASSFGVQGAMSNQPQHF
TRBV30	once	TRBD2	TRBJ2-7	TGTGCCTGGAGCACCCCTCGGACTAGCGGGGGCTCCTACGAGCAGTACTTC	CAWSTPRTSGGSYEQYF
TRBV19	-	TRBD2	TRBJ2-7	TGTGCCAGTAGTATCGGACTAGCGGACGAGCAGTACTTC	CASSIGLADEQYF
TRBV4-2	-	-	TRBJ2-2	TGTGCCAGCAGCCCGTACCTGGGGGGGGCCACCGGGGAGCTGTTTTTT	CASSPYLGGATGELFF
TRBV11-2	once	-	TRBJ2-5	TGTGCCAGCAGCTTAGGACGCGGGAACTCCCAAGAGACCCAGTACTTC	CASSLGRGNSQETQYF
TRBV2	-	TRBD2	TRBJ2-5	TGTGCCAGCAGTGGGGGGGGACTACCGCAAGAGACCCAGTACTTC	CASSGGGLPQETQYF
TRBV27	once	-	TRBJ2-1	TGTGCCAGCAGTTTCCTATTCACAGGGCGCCTATACAATGAGCAGTTCTTC	CASSFLFTGRLYNEQFF
TRBV5-1	-	-	TRBJ2-7	TGCGCCAGCAGCTTGGGCGGCAGCTCCTACGAGCAGTACTTC	CASSLGGSSYEQYF
TRBV28	-	TRBD1	TRBJ1-4	TGTGCCAGCAGGCCGACAGGGCAAACTAATGAAAAACTGTTTTTT	CASRPTGQTNEKLFF
TRBV6-1	-	TRBD1	TRBJ1-1	TGTGCCAGCAGTATCGGGACAGCCTTTGAAGCTTTCTTT	CASSIGTAFEAFF
TRBV9	-	-	TRBJ2-7	TGTGCCAGCAGCCCCGCGGGACCCAGAGGATACGAGCAGTACTTC	CASSPAGPRGYEQYF
TRBV30	-	TRBD2	TRBJ2-7	TGTGCCTGGCGGGGCGGGAGTGGCGAGCAGTACTTC	CAWRGGSGEQYF
TRBV19	-	TRBD1	TRBJ1-2	TGTGCCACCACCGGGACAGGGGGTAACTATGGCTACACCTTC	CATTGTGGNYGYTF
TRBV5-4	-	TRBD2	TRBJ2-5	TGTGCCAGCAGCTCGTTAGCGGGAGGGCTGGGGGAGACCCAGTACTTC	CASSSLAGGLGETQYF
TRBV28	-	-	TRBJ2-1	TGTGCCAGCAGTTCCTCCGGTGTGAGCTCCTACAATGAGCAGTTCTTC	CASSSSGVSSYNEQFF
TRBV2	-	TRBD1	TRBJ2-7	TGTGCCAGCAGTGACGGGACAGGGAACTACGAGCAGTACTTC	CASSDGTGNYEQYF
TRBV5-1	once	-	TRBJ2-5	TGCGCCAGCAGCACCACCGCGGGCCAAGAGACCCAGTACTTC	CASSTTAGQETQYF
TRBV2	-	TRBD2	TRBJ2-5	TGTGCCAGCAGGGCGACTAGCGGGAGAGAGACCCAGTACTTC	CASRATSGRETQYF
TRBV2	-	TRBD1	TRBJ1-1	TGTGCCAGCAGTGAAACAGACAGGGGGGGGAACACTGAAGCTTTCTTT	CASSETDRGGNTEAFF
TRBV2	many	TRBD1	TRBJ2-7	TGTGCCAGCAGTTCTAACAGGGGCTACGAGCAGTACTTC	CASSSNRGYEQYF
TRBV13	-	TRBD2	TRBJ2-7	TGTGCCAGCAAGGTCGCGCGGGGGAGCTCCTACGAGCAGTACTTC	CASKVARGSSYEQYF
TRBV30	-	-	TRBJ2-5	TGTGCCTGGAGTGGCCAGGGGTTAGGGGAGACCCAGTACTTC	CAWSGQGLGETQYF
TRBV11-1	-	-	TRBJ2-7	TGTGCCAGCAGCTTAGACGGGTCCTACGAGCAGTACTTC	CASSLDGSYEQYF
TRBV11-2	-	-	TRBJ2-1	TGTGCCAGCAGCCCCCGTAAAATGGGGAGCTCCTACAATGAGCAGTTCTTC	CASSPRKMGSSYNEQFF
TRBV15	-	TRBD2	TRBJ2-7	TGTGCCACCAGCAGAGAGGCTAGCGGAATCTACGAGCAGTACTTC	CATSREASGIYEQYF
TRBV6-5	few	-	TRBJ2-1	TGTGCCAGCAGTTCCACCACAACTAGTACCTACAATGAGCAGTTCTTC	CASSSTTTSTYNEQFF
TRBV20-1	-	TRBD1	TRBJ1-1	TGCAGTGCTCTCAGGGGGCGCAGAGCTTTCTTT	CSALRGRRAFF
TRBV5-6	-	-	TRBJ1-5	TGTGCCAGCAGCCGGGATGGGGGGTCGGGACAGCCCCAGCATTTT	CASSRDGGSGQPQHF
TRBV7-9	-	TRBD1	TRBJ1-1	TGTGCCAGCAGCCCGCGGGGACAGGGGTATGAAGCTTTCTTT	CASSPRGQGYEAFF